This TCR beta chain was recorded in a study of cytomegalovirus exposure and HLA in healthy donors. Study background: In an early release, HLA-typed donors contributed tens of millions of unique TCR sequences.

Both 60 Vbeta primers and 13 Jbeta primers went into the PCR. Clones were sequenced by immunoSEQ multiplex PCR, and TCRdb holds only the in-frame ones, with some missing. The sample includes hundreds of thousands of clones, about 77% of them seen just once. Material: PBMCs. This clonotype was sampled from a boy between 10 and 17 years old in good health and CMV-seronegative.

CDR3 DNA sequence: TGCGCCAGCAGCTTAAGCGTACCCGGGGAGCTGTTTTTT. Residues: CASSLSVPGELFF. The chain has TRBV5-1 and TRBJ2-2; D remains ambiguous. Trimming removed 2 bases from V and 6 bases from J, with 8 bases in between. The CDR3 extends over 13 amino acids. Per the germline V gene, CDR1 is SGHRS and CDR2 is YFSETQ.